The 3 T cell receptor beta chains given below trace back to one sample, sequenced in a study of blood T cell repertoires in COVID-19. The data were produced by immunoSEQ multiplex PCR, yet TCRdb's version contains in-frame clones alone and is incomplete. The table shows hundreds of thousands of clones, with more than 75% occurring only once. The sequenced material came from PBMCs or T cells enriched from blood (not recorded which). The receptors originated from a woman between 35 and 50 years old with acute COVID-19.

This chain links TRBV3-1 (or the pseudogene TRBV3-2) with TRBJ2-1; 13 positions agree with TRBD2. The CDR3 spans 15 residues. Germline values: CDR1 LGHDT, CDR2 YNNKEL (reference sequence). V shed 6 bases and J 8 bases; nucleotides not matched to a gene: 7. Here the CDR3 DNA reads TGTGCCAGCAGACTGAGACTAGCGGGAGGCGATGAGCAGTTCTTC. Encoded protein: CASRLRLAGGDEQFF.

The chain has TRBV30 and TRBJ2-3, with 7 bases fitting TRBD2. This CDR3 is 14 amino acids long. V was pared by 4 bases and J by 0 bases, with 4 bases of the junction left unmatched. CDR1 is GTSNPN, CDR2 SVGIG, per germline (reference sequence). The DNA of the CDR3 is TGTGCCTGGAATAGAGCGGGAAGCACAGATACGCAGTATTTT. Amino acid sequence: CAWNRAGSTDTQYF.

V is TRBV16 and J is TRBJ1-2; 7 bases line up with TRBD1. This CDR3 is 15 amino acids long. CDR1 KGHSY and CDR2 FQNENV come from the germline V gene. Germline trimming cut 0 bases from V and 5 bases from J; bases unmatched to any gene: 6. CDR3 sequence reads: CASSQSGQGEYGYTF. DNA for the CDR3: TGTGCCAGCAGCCAATCGGGGCAGGGGGAATATGGCTACACCTTC.